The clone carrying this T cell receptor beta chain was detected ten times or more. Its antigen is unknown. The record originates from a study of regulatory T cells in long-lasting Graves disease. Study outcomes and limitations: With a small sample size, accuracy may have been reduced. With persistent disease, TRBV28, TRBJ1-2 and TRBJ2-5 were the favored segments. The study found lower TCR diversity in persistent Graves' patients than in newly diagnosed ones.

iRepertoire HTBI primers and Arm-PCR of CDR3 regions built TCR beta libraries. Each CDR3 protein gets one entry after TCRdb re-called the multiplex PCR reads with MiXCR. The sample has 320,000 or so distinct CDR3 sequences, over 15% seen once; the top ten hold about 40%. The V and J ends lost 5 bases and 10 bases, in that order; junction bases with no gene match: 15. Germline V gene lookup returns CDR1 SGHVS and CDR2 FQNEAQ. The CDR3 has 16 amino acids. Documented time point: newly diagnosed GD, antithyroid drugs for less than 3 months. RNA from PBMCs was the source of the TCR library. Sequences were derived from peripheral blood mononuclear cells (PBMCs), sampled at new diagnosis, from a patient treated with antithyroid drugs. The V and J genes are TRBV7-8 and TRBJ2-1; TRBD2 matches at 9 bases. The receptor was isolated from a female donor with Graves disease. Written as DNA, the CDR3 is TGTGCCAGCAGCCCCCAAGCGGGAGGCCCCGACGGGGAGCAGTTCTTC. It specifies CASSPQAGGPDGEQFF. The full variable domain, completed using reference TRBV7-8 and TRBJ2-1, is GAGVSQSPRYKVAKRGQDVALRCDPISGHVSLFWYQQALGQGPEFLTYFQNEAQLDKSGLPSDRFFAERPEGSVSTLKIQRTQQEDSAVYLCASSPQAGGPDGEQFFGPGTRLTVL.